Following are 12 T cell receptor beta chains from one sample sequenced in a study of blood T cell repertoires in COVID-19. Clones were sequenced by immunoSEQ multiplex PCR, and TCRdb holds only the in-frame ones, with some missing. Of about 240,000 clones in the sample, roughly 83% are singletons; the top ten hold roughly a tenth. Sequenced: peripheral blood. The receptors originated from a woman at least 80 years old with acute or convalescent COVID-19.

CDR3 DNA sequence: TGTGCCAGCAGTAGCGGGGTGACCACCGGGGAGCTGTTTTTT. Amino acid sequence: CASSSGVTTGELFF. V is TRBV27 and J is TRBJ2-2, with 7 positions matching TRBD2. Unmatched junction bases numbered 4, after V lost 5 bases and J lost 4 bases. CDR1 is MNHEY, CDR2 SMNVEV, per germline (reference sequence). The CDR3 spans 14 residues.

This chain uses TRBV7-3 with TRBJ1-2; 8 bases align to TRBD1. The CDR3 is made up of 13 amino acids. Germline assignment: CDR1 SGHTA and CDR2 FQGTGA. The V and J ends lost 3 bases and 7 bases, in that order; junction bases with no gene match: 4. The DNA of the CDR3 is TGTGCCAGCAGCTTGACAGGGGCGGGTGGCTACACCTTC. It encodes CASSLTGAGGYTF.

The chain's CDR3 is CASSSLRGQAARNVRPLHF. CDR3 sequence (DNA): TGTGCCAGCAGTTCCCTCAGGGGACAGGCCGCCCGGAACGTACGTCCCCTCCACTTT. This chain uses TRBV6-2 or TRBV6-3 with TRBJ1-6; 8 bases are shared with TRBD1. The germline CDR1 and CDR2 sequences are MNHEY and SVGEGT. The CDR3 sequence is 19 residues long. Trimming removed 4 bases from V and 13 bases from J; junction bases left unmatched: 24.

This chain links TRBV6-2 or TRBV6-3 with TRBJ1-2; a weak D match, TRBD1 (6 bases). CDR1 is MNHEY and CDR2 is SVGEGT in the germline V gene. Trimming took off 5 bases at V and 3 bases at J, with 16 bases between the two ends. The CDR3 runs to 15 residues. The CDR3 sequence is CASSTPGHRDYGYTF. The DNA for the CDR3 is TGTGCCAGCAGTACACCGGGACACCGAGACTATGGCTACACCTTC.

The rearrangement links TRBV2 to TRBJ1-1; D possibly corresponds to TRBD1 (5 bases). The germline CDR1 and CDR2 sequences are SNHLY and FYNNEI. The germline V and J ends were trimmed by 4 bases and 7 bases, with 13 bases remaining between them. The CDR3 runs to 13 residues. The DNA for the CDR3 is TGTGCCAGCAGTGGCCGGGACTCCGTTGAAGCTTTCTTT. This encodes CASSGRDSVEAFF.

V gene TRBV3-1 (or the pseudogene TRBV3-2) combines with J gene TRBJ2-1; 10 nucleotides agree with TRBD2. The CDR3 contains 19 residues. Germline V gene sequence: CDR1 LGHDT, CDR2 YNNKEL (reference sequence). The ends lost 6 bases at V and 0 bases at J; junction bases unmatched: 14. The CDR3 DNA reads TGTGCCAGCAGACCCGGCGTAGCGGGGGGCGAGTTCTCCTACAATGAGCAGTTCTTC. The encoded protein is CASRPGVAGGEFSYNEQFF.

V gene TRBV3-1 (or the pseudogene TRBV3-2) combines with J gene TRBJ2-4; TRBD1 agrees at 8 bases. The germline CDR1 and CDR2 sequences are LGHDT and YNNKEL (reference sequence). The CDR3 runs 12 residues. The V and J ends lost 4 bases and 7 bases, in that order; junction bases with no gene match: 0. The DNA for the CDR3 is TGTGCCAGCAGCCGACAGGGGAACATTCAGTACTTC. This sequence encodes CASSRQGNIQYF.

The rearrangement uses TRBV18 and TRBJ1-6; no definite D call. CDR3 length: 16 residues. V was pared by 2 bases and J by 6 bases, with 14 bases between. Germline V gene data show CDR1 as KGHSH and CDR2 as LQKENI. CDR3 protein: CASSPSAARGNSPLHF. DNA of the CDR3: TGTGCCAGCTCACCAAGCGCAGCTCGGGGTAATTCACCCCTCCACTTT.

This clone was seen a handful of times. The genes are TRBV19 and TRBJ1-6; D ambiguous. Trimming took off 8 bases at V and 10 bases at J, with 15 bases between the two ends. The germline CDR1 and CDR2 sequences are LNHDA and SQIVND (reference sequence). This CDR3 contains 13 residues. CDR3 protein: CASSPLAGSPLHF. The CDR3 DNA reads TGTGCCAGTTCCCCTCTCGCGGGGTCACCCCTCCACTTT.

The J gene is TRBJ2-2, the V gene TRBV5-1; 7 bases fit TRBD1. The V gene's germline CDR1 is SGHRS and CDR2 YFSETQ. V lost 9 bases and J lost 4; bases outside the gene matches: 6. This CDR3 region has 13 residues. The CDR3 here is CATTTGPTGELFF. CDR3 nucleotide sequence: TGCGCCACTACGACAGGGCCCACCGGGGAGCTGTTTTTT.

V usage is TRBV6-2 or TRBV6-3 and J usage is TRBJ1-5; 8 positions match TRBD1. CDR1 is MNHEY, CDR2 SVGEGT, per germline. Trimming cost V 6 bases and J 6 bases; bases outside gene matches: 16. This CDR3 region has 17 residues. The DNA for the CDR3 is TGTGCCAGCAGCAACCCCGGACAGGGTATAGGCGGTCAGCCCCAGCATTTT. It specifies CASSNPGQGIGGQPQHF.

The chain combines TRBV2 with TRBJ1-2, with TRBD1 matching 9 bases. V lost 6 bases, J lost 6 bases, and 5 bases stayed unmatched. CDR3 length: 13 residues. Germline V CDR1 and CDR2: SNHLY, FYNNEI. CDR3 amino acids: CASRGQGSHGYTF. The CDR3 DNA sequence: TGTGCCAGCAGAGGACAGGGGTCCCATGGCTACACCTTC.